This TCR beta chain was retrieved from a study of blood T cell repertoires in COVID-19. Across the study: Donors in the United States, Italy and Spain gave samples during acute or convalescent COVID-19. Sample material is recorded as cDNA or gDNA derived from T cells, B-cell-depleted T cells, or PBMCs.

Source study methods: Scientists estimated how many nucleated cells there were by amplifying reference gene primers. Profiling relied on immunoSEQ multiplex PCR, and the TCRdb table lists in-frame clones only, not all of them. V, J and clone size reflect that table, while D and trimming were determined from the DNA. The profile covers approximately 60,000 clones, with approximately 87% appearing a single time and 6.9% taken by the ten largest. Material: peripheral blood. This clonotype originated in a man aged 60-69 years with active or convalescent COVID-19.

The CDR3 protein is CASSLGGARFTNYGYTF. CDR3 DNA: TGTGCCAGCAGTTTAGGAGGAGCGCGGTTTACTAACTATGGCTACACCTTC. The chain joins TRBV28 to TRBJ1-2; D gene uncertain. The V and J ends lost 2 bases and 0 bases respectively, with 16 bases between them. This CDR3 spans 17 amino acids. From germline, CDR1 is MDHEN and CDR2 SYDVKM.